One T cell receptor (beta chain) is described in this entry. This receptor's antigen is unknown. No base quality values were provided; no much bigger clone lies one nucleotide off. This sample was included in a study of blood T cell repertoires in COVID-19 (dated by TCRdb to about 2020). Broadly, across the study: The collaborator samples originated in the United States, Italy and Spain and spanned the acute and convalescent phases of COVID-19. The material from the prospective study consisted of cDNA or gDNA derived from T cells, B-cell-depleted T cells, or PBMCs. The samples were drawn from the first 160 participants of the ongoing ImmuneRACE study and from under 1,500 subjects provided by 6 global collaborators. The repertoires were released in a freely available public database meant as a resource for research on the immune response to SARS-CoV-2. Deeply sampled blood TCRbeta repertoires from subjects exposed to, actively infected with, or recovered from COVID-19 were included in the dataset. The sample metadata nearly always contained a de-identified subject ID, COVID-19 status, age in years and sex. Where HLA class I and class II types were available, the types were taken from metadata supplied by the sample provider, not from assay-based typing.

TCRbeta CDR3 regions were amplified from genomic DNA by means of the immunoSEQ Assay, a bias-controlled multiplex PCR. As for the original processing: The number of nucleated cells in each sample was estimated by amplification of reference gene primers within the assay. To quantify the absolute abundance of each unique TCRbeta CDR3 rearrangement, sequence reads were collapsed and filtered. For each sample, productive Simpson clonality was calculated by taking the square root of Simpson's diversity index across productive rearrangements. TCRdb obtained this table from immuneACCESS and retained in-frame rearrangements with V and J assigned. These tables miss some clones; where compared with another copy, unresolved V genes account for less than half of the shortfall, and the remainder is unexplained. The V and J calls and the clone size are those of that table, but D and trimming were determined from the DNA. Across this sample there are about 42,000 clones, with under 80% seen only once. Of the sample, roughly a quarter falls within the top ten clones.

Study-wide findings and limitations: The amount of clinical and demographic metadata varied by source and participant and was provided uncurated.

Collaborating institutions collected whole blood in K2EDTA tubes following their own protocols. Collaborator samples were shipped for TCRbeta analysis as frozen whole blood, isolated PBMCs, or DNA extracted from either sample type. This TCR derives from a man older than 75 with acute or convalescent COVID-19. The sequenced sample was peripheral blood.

CDR3 region: CASSVGQENTIYF. The DNA reads TGTGCCAGCAGCGTGGGACAGGAAAACACCATATATTTT. The chain is assembled from TRBV7-6 and TRBJ1-3, with TRBD1 identical over 8 junction bases. The germline V and J ends show losses of 5 bases and 6 bases respectively, and no gene match explains 3 bases of the junction. CDR3 length: 13 amino acids, cysteine to phenylalanine. The only DNA kept is the CDR3, 39 bases in frame from the first base. The germline V gene encodes CDR1 SGHVS and CDR2 FNYEAQ.